The clone carrying this T cell receptor (beta chain) was observed a handful of times. As yet, its antigen is unknown. Hyperthyroidism, newly diagnosed and lasting under 2 months, affected patients aged 18 to 65. The study based diagnoses on clinical symptoms, serum thyroxine and TRAb, thyroid ultrasound and orbital computed tomography. The record originates from a study of T cells in Graves' hyperthyroidism and ophthalmopathy. Authors of the study amplified TCR beta CDR3 regions from RNA transcripts. Carried out on the TCR CDR3, a first-round RT-PCR used the HTBI primer set. TCRdb re-analysed the multiplex PCR reads in MiXCR, keeping a single row per CDR3 protein. The sample records about 96,000 distinct CDR3 sequences, around 50% being singletons. Study-wide results and limits: The majority of expanded thyroid clonotypes above 0.001 also appeared in blood.

Per the germline V gene, CDR1 is ENHRY and CDR2 is SYGVKD. The CDR3 length is 12 residues. Trimming removed 10 bases from V and 8 bases from J, with 12 bases in between. The sequence came from a middle-aged woman with Graves' hyperthyroidism. The genes are TRBV10-3 and TRBJ1-6, with D possibly matching TRBD1 (6 bases). Specimen: blood. DNA for the CDR3: TGTGCCAACCAACAGGGCGATTCACCCCTCCACTTT. It specifies CANQQGDSPLHF.